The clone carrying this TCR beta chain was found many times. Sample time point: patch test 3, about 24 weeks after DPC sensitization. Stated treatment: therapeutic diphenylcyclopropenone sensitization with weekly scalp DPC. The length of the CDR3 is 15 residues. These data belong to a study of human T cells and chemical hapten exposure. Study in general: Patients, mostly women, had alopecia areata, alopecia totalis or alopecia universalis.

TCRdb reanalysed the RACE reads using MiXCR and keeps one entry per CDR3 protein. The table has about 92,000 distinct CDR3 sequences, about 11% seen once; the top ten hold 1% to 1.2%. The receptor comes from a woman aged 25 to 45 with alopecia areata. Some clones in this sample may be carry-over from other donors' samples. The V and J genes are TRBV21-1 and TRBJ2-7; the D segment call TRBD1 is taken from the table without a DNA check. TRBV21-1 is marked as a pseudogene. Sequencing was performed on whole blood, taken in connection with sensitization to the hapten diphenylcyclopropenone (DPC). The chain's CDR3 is CASSKATGGSYEQYF. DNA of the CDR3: TGTGCCAGCAGCAAAGCGACAGGGGGATCCTACGAGCAGTACTTC.